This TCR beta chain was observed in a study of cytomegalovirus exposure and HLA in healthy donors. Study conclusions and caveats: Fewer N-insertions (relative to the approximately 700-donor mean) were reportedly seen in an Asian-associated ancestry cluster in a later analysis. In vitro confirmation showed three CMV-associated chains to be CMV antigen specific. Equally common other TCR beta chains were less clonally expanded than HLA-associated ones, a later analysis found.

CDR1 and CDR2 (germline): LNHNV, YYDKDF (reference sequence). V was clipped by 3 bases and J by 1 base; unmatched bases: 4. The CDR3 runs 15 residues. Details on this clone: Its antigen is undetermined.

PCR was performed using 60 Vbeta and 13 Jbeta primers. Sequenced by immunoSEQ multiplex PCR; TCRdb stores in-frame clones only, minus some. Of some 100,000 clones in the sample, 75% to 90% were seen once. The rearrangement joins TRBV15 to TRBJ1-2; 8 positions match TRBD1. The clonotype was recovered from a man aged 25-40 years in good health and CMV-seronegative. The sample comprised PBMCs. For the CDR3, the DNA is TGTGCCACCAGCAGTCGACAGGGGATTAACTATGGCTACACCTTC. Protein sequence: CATSSRQGINYGYTF.